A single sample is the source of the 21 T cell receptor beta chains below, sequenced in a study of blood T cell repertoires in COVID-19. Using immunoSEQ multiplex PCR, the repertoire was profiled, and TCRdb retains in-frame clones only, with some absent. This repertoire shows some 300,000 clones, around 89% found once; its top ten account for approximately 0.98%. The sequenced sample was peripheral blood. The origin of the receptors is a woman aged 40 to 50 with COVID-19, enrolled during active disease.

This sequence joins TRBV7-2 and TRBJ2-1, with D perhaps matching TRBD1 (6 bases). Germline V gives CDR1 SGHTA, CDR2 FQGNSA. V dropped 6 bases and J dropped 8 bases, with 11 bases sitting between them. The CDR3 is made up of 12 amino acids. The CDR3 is CASRLRTDEQFF. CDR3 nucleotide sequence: TGTGCCAGCAGACTACGGACAGATGAGCAGTTCTTC.

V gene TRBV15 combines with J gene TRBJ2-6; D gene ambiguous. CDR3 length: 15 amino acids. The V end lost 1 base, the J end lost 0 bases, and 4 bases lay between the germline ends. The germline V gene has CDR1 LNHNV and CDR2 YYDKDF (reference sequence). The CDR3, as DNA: TGTGCCACCAGCAGAGGTAGCTCTGGGGCCAACGTCCTGACTTTC. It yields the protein CATSRGSSGANVLTF.

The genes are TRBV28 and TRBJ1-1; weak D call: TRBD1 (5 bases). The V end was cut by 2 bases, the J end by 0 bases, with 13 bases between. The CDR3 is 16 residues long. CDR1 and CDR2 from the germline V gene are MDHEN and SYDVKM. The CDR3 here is CASSLSQGRMNTEAFF. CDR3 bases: TGTGCCAGCAGTTTAAGCCAGGGTCGCATGAACACTGAAGCTTTCTTT. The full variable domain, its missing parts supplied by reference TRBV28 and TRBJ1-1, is DVKVTQSSRYLVKRTGEKVFLECVQDMDHENMFWYRQDPGLGLRLIYFSYDVKMKEKGDIPEGYSVSREKKERFSLILESASTNQTSMYLCASSLSQGRMNTEAFFGQGTRLTVV.

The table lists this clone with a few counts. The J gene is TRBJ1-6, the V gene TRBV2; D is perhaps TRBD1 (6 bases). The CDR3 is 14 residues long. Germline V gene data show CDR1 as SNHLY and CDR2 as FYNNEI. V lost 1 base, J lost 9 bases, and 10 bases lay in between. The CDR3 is CASSEGDNFSPLHF. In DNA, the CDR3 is TGTGCCAGCAGTGAAGGGGACAACTTTTCACCCCTCCACTTT.

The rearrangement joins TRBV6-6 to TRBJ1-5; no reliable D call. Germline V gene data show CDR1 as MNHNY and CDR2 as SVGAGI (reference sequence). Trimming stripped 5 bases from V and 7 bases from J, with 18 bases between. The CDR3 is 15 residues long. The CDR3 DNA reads TGTGCCAGCAGTCATTCGAGCCCTGACTGGCAGCCCCAGCATTTT. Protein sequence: CASSHSSPDWQPQHF.

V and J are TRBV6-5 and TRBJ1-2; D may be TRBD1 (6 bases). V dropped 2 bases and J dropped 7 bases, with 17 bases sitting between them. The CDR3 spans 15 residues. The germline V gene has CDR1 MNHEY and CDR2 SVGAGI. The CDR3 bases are TGTGCCAGCAGTTACAGCACAAGGGGGGGGGCTGGCTACACCTTC. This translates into CASSYSTRGGAGYTF.

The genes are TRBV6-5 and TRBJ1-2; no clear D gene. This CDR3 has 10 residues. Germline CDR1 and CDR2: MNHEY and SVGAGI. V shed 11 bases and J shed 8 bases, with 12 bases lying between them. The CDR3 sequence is CAARGLGYTF. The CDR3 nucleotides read TGTGCCGCACGCGGGTTGGGCTACACCTTC.

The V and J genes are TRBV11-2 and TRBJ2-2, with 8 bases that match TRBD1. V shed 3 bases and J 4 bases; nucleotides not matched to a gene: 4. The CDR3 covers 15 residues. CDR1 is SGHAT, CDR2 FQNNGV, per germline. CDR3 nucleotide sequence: TGTGCCAGCAGCTTCGGACAGGGAGGCACCGGGGAGCTGTTTTTT. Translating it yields CASSFGQGGTGELFF.

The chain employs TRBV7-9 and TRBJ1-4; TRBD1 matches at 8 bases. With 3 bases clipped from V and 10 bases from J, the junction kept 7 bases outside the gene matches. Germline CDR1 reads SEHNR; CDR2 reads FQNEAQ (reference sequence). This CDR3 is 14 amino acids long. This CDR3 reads CASSLVQGGGKLFF. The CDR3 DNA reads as TGTGCCAGCAGCTTGGTACAGGGGGGCGGAAAACTGTTTTTT. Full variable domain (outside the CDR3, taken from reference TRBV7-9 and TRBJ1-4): DTGVSQNPRHKITKRGQNVTFRCDPISEHNRLYWYRQTLGQGPEFLTYFQNEAQLEKSRLLSDRFSAERPKGSFSTLEIQRTEQGDSAMYLCASSLVQGGGKLFFGSGTQLSVL.

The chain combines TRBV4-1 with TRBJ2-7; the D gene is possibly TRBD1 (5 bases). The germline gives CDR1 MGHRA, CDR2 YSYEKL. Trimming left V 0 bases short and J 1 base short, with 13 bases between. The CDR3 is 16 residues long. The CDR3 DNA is TGCGCCAGCAGCCAAGAAGGGGTAAAGGGGTCCTACGAGCAGTACTTC. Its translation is CASSQEGVKGSYEQYF.

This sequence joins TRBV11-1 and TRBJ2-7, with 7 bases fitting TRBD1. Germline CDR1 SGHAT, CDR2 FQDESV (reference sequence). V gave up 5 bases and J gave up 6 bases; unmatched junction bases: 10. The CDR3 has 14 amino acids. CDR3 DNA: TGTGCCAGCAGCACCGGGACAGTTTTGTCCGAGCAGTACTTC. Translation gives CASSTGTVLSEQYF.

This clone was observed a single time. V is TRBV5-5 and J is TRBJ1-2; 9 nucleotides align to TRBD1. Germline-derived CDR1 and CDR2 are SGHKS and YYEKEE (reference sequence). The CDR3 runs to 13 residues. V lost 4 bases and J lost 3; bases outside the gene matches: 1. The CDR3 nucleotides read TGTGCCAGCAGCGGACAGGGGTACTATGGCTACACCTTC. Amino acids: CASSGQGYYGYTF.

The CDR3 DNA follows: TGTGCCTGGAATAGGGACTTTTCGCGAAACACTGAAGCTTTCTTT. This encodes CAWNRDFSRNTEAFF. V usage is TRBV30 and J usage is TRBJ1-1; weak D call: TRBD1 (5 bases). The CDR3 is made up of 15 amino acids. Germline CDR1 GTSNPN, CDR2 SVGIG (reference sequence). V was pared by 4 bases and J by 2 bases, with 17 bases between.

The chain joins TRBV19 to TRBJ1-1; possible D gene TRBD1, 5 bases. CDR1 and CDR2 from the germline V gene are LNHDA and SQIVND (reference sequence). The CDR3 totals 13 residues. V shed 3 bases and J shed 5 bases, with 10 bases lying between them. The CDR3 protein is CASSIDRATEAFF. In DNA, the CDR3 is TGTGCCAGTAGTATCGACAGAGCGACTGAAGCTTTCTTT. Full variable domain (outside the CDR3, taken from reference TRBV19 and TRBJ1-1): DGGITQSPKYLFRKEGQNVTLSCEQNLNHDAMYWYRQDPGQGLRLIYYSQIVNDFQKGDIAEGYSVSREKKESFPLTVTSAQKNPTAFYLCASSIDRATEAFFGQGTRLTVV.

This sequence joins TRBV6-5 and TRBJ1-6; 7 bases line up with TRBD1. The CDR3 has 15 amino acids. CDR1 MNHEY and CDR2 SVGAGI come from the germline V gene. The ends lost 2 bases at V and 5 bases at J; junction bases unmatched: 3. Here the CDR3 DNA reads TGTGCCAGCAGTTACGAGGGGGCAAATAATTCACCCCTCCACTTT. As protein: CASSYEGANNSPLHF.

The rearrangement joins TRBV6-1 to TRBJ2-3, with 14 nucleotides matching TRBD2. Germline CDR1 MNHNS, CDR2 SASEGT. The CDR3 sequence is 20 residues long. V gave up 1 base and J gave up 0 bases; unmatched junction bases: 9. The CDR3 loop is CASSEVPGTSGGASTDTQYF. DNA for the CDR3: TGTGCCAGCAGTGAAGTGCCCGGGACTAGCGGGGGAGCTAGCACAGATACGCAGTATTTT.

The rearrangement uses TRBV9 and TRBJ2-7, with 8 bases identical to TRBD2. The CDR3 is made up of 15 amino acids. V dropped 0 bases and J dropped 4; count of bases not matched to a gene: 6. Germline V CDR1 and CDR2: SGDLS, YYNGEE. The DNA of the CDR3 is TGTGCCAGCAGCGTAGGGGTTAGCGGGGTATACGAGCAGTACTTC. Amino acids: CASSVGVSGVYEQYF.

The CDR3 loop is CASNRDNSPLHF. The CDR3, as DNA: TGTGCCAGCAACAGGGACAATTCACCCCTCCACTTT. The rearrangement joins TRBV2 to TRBJ1-6; tentatively, D is TRBD1 (6 bases). The germline V and J ends were trimmed by 7 bases and 7 bases, with 8 bases remaining between them. CDR1 is SNHLY and CDR2 is FYNNEI in the germline V gene. The CDR3 has 12 amino acids.

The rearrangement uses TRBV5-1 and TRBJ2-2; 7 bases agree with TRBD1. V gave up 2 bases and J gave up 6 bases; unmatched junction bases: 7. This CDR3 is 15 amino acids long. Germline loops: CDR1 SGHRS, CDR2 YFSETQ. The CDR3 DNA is TGCGCCAGCAGCTTATTTCAGGGGGACGCCGGGGAGCTGTTTTTT. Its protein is CASSLFQGDAGELFF.

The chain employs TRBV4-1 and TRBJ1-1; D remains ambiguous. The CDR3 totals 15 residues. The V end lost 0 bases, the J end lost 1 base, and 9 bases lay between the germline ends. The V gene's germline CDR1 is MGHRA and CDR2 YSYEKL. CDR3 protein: CASSQDERQNTEAFF. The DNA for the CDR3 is TGCGCCAGCAGCCAAGATGAGAGGCAGAACACTGAAGCTTTCTTT.

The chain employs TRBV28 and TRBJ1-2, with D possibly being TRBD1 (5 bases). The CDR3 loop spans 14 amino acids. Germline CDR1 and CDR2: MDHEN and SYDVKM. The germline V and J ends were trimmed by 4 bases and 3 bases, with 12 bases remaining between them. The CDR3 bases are TGTGCCAGCAGTTCGGGGGGTTATGACTATGGCTACACCTTC. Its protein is CASSSGGYDYGYTF.